Listed below are T cell receptor beta chains from one sample, sequenced in a study of CD8+CD57+ T cells in acquired aplastic anemia. In TCRdb, the reads were re-called with MiXCR into one record per CDR3 protein. The sample consists of more than 150,000 distinct CDR3 sequences, around 45% of them appearing once. Sequences were obtained from sorted CD4+, CD8+, or CD8+CD57+ T cells (not recorded which) from PBMCs. The receptors here all came from a human donor in good health. The CDR3 runs from the conserved cysteine through the conserved F or W.

v_call	cdr3_aa
TRBV3-1	CASSQVGQSYEQYF
TRBV19	CASSMAYNEQFF
TRBV12-3/TRBV12-4	CASSPPSAEAFF
TRBV6-2/TRBV6-3	CASSLPGLAGKEQYF
TRBV4-1	CASSQGLGAGVGEQYF
TRBV10-3	CAISGGQVTGTEAFF
TRBV2	CASRVRTSGSTDTQYF
TRBV7-3	CASSYRGYGGANVLTF
TRBV7-9	CASGSSGGQETQYF
TRBV11-2	CASSPSGTSGRDEQFF
TRBV24-1	CATSDSRGGSGPQHF
TRBV7-8	CASSFGQKNTGELFF
TRBV30	CAWSVPGAEVFQSTDTQYF
TRBV29-1	CSVEARAYNEQFF
TRBV2	CASNEGQGPYEQYF
TRBV25-1	CASSASQGSDNYGYTF
TRBV29-1	CSVRGPKEHSPLHF
TRBV11-2	CASSPRPGLAVYEQYF
TRBV5-1	CASSSGLGDEQFF
TRBV14	CASSSRWSETQYF
TRBV29-1	CSVEEGAAYEQYF
TRBV5-8	CASSKQNTGELFF
TRBV5-4	CASSLGWTSGSGHEQFF
TRBV25-1	CASRLPGQLAEAFF
TRBV7-3	CASSKGTEETQYF
TRBV11-1	CASSIAWTSGHYEQYF
TRBV24-1	CATSDGATYNEQFF
TRBV29-1	CSVPRWAGDTEAFF
TRBV3-1	CASSPGTVGRETQYF
TRBV2	CASSGRGKGTEAFF
TRBV20-1	CSASPLGSAPGNTIYF
TRBV9	CASSERTGPGTNVLTF
TRBV6-1	CASSDISYEQYF
TRBV13	CASSPRLGGTDTQYF
TRBV4-2	CASTQTGGTYNEQFF
TRBV18	CASSPVAGRYQPQHF
TRBV6-1	CASSERPSTGARDYGYTF
TRBV10-2	CASSEMYEQYF
TRBV20-1	CSAPDRSNQPQHF
TRBV2	CASSLDRIAYNSPLHF
TRBV2	CASSEAGQGYYEQYF
TRBV20-1	CSDKRPAAGVCEQFF
TRBV12-5	CASGVGTGGTDTQYF
TRBV2	CASSEAREQYF
TRBV19	CASEVGLAGGNEQFF
TRBV7-2	CASAGTVNSPLHF
TRBV7-9	CASSLGQNTEAFF
TRBV11-2	CASSLNRVGETQYF
TRBV10-3	CASSEGGLAGWELFF
TRBV5-6	CASSPQTDYGYTF
TRBV12-3/TRBV12-4	CASSFSPNTEAFF
TRBV11-2	CASSYISGVAGEEQYF
TRBV5-1	CASSLTEYNEQFF
TRBV19	CASGFQETQYF
TRBV9	CASSRYAGGYEQYF
TRBV20-1	CSARADRGLWDSPLHF
TRBV29-1	CSVGQGVTLQETQYF
TRBV7-2	CASSLVAASETQYF